This T cell receptor (beta chain) appears in the sequencing data of a study of CD8+CD57+ T cells in acquired aplastic anemia. The wider study: Each DNA sample taken from sorted CD4+ and CD8+ cells came to 3.2 ug on average. In CD4+ cells, healthy donors produced an average of roughly 11 million reads.

Genomic DNA constituted the template upon which TCR beta VDJ and CDR3 profiling was performed. TCRdb redid the calling of the reads with MiXCR, one entry per CDR3 protein. The repertoire holds 62,000 or so distinct CDR3 sequences, with 45% to 55% as singletons. Germline CDR1 is SGHAT and CDR2 is FQDESV (reference sequence). Deletions cut 1 base from V and 4 bases from J, with 12 bases between. The CDR3 spans 15 residues. Material: sorted CD4+, CD8+, or CD8+CD57+ T cells (not recorded which) from PBMCs. The genes are TRBV11-1 and TRBJ2-3; the D gene could be TRBD1 or TRBD2 (6 bases each). This receptor was obtained from a human donor in good health, serving as a control. CDR3 region: CASSLVGGQADTQYF. The CDR3 DNA reads TGTGCCAGCAGCTTAGTAGGGGGGCAAGCAGATACGCAGTATTTT.